This T cell receptor beta chain was found in a study of blood T cell repertoires in COVID-19. Overall study context: Spain, Italy and the United States supplied samples that represented acute and convalescent COVID-19. PBMCs, B-cell-depleted T cells, or T cells provided the cDNA or gDNA that made up the material.

Authors' data handling: Counts of nucleated cells, estimated from reference gene primer amplification, were obtained. Method: immunoSEQ multiplex PCR; TCRdb's copy keeps in-frame clones and lacks some. The D gene and trimming were derived from the DNA, and the V and J assignments and clone size from that table. Of 20,000 to 30,000 clones in the sample, 88% were seen once. Germline V CDR1 and CDR2: MNHEY, SMNVEV (reference sequence). This CDR3 is built from 14 residues. V was trimmed by 5 bases and J by 4 bases, leaving 9 bases between them. This chain links TRBV27 with TRBJ2-6; the D gene is possibly TRBD2 (5 bases). Sequencing was carried out using peripheral blood. The clonotype comes from a man between 65 and 85 years old in a cohort sampled during active COVID-19. The CDR3 DNA follows: TGTGCCAGCAGTCTCCGCGGGGGGGCCAACGTCCTGACTTTC. This gives the protein CASSLRGGANVLTF.